This T cell receptor (beta chain) is from a study of response to subunit inactivated influenza vaccine (dated by TCRdb to between 2018 and 2020). Study-wide context: Deep quantitative profiling of the T cell receptor repertoire was used in the study to follow responses to a trivalent subunit inactivated influenza vaccine.

For this clonotype: The antigen this receptor binds is unknown. It has no much larger one-base neighbor in the sample; base qualities were not kept.

What the work shows at the level of the full study, not this receptor alone: According to the authors, only a limited number of new T cells may be recruited by each seasonal influenza vaccination.

The V and J ends are trimmed by 5 bases and 11 bases, leaving 14 bases between them. Its CDR3 holds 12 amino acids, cysteine through phenylalanine. Here the CDR3 DNA is all that survives: 36 bases in frame from base 1. Library prep was done by RT-PCR. Sequencer: Illumina HiSeq 2500. The public reads were reanalyzed by TCRdb: fastp trimming at Q25, MiXCR alignment, in-frame beta chains only. Identical CDR3 proteins give one entry, which carries the most common genes and DNA. The sample includes roughly 760,000 distinct CDR3 sequences, with roughly 20% observed a single time. About a tenth of the sample lies in the top ten.

This receptor was obtained from a man in his fifties who received an inactivated influenza vaccine. Donor details come from another sample of the same person, matched by shared clones. The sample was PBMCs from blood, taken 4 to 6 days after vaccination. Recombination linked TRBV12-3 or TRBV12-4 to TRBJ2-3; the D gene remains uncertain. The sequenced DNA: TGTGCCAGCAGTGTTATGGGGAAGGAGCAGTATTTT. This codes for CASSVMGKEQYF.